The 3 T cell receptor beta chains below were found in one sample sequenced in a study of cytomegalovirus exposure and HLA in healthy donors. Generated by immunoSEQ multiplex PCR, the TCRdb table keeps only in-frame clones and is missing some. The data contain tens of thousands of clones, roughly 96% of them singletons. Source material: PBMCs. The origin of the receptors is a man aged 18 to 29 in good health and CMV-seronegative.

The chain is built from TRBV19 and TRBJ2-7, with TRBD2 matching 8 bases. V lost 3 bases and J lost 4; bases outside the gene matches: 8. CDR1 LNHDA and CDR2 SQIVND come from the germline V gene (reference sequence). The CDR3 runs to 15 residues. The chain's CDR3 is CASSMSGLAGYEQYF. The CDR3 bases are TGTGCCAGTAGTATGTCTGGCCTAGCGGGTTACGAGCAGTACTTC.

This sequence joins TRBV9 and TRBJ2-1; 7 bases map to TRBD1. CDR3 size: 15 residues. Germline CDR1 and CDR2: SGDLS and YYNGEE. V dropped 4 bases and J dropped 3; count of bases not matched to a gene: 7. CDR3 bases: TGTGCCAGCAGCTCCGCCGGGACAGACTACAATGAGCAGTTCTTC. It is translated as CASSSAGTDYNEQFF. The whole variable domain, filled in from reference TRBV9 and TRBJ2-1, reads DSGVTQTPKHLITATGQRVTLRCSPRSGDLSVYWYQQSLDQGLQFLIQYYNGEERAKGNILERFSAQQFPDLHSELNLSSLELGDSALYFCASSSAGTDYNEQFFGPGTRLTVL.

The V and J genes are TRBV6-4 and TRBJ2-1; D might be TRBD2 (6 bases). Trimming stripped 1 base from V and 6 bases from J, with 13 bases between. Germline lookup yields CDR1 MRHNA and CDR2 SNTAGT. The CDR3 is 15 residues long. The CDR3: CASSDWASESNEQFF. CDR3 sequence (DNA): TGTGCCAGCAGTGACTGGGCTAGCGAATCCAATGAGCAGTTCTTC.